This T cell receptor (beta chain) was identified during a study of shared clonotypes between healthy human individuals. As regards this clone: Other DNA sequences within the sample encode an identical CDR3.

V was trimmed by 3 bases and J by 2 bases, leaving 8 bases between them. CDR1 and CDR2 from the germline V gene are MNHEY and SMNVEV (reference sequence). The length of the CDR3 is 14 residues. CD45RO-negative, CCR7-positively selected cells formed the naive CD8 fraction, excluding terminally differentiated effector memory CD45RA+ cells. The method was immunoSEQ multiplex PCR; TCRdb's version includes in-frame clones alone and lacks a portion of them. The sample includes 2 million to 2.5 million clones, around 93% of them seen just once. The V call is TRBV27, the J call TRBJ2-1; D ambiguous. The material sequenced was naive CD8+ T cells from PBMCs. The receptor was isolated from a man aged 18 to 29 in good health. Some clones in this sample may be carry-over from other donors' samples. CDR3 protein: CASSLRGPYNEQFF. DNA of the CDR3: TGTGCCAGCAGTTTGAGAGGACCCTACAATGAGCAGTTCTTC.